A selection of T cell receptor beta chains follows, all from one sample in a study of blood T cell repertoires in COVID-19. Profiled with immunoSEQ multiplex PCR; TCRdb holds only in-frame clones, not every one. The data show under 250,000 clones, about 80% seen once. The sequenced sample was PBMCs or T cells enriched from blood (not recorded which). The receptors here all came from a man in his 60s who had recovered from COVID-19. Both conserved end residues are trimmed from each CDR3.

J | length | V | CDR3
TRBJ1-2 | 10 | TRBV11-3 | ASSSTGGGYT
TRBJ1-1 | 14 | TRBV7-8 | ASSLDRPVSATEAF
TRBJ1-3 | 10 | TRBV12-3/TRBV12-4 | ASNSIPGQEY
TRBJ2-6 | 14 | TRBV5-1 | ASSWTGFSGANVLT
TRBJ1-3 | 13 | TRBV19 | ASRTDGSSGNTIY
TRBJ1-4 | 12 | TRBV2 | ASSRGQGAEKLF
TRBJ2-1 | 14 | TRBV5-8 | ASRITNGPADNEQF
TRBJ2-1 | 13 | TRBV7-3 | ASSPGGREGNEQF
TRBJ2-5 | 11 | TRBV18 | ASSQGLQETQY
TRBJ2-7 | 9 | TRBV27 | ASGFREKQY
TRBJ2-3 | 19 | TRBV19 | ASSRSGTSGGRPFATDTQY
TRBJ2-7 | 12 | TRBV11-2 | ASSAPGQGYEQY
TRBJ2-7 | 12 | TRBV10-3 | AISGTSGAYEQY
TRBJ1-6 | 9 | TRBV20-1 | SAPESEALH
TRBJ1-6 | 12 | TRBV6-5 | ASNPGQYNSPLH
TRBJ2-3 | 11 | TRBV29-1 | SGGSAYTDTQY
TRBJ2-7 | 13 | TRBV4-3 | ASSHGQGDSSKQY
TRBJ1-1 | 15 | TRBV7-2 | ASSPGGAGSPNTEAF
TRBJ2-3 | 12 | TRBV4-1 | ASSLEGVVDTQY
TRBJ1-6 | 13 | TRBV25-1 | ASSEWTGKNSPLH
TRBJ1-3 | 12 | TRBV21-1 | ASSRGTGGNTIY
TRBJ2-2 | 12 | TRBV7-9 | ASSQLEHTGELF
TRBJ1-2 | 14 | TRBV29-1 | SVEDLSRGVYYGYT
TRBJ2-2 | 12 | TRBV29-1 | SVTGTGPTGELF
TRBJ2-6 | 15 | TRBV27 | ASSLSPGNPGANVLT
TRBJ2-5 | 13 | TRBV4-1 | ASSQDGTGVETQY
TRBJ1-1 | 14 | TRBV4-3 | ASSQGGGLRNTEAF
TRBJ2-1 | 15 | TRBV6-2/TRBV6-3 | ASSYPSGGRAYNEQF
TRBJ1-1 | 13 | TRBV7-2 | ASSQGFGGYTEAF
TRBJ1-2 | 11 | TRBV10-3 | AISVSGNYGYT
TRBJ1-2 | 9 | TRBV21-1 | ASSFLERRD
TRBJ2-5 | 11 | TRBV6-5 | ASSYRGGQTQY
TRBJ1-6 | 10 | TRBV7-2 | ASSSPGGTPH
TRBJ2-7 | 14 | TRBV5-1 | ASSLGGTGNAYEQY
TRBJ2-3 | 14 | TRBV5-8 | ASSSSSGTGTDTQY
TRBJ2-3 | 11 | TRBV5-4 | ASSLDSPDTQY
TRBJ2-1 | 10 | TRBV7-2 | ASTLTGNEQF
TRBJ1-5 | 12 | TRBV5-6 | ASSLSGNNQPQH
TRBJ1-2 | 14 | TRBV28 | ASSLVARVGSYGYT
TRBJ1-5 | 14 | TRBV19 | ASSRGQGQNNQPQH
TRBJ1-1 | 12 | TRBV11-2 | ASKTGGARTEAF
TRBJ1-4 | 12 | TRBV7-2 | ASRRQGFNEKLF
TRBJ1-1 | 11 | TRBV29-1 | SVRQGSNTEAF
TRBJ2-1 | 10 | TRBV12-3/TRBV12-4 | ASSSTGYEQF
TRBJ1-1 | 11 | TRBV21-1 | ASSKGSDTEAF
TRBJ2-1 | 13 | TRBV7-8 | ASSPRGASYNEQF
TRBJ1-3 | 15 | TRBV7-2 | ASSLALARGFGNTIY
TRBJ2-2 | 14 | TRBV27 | ASSLSGVLNTGELF
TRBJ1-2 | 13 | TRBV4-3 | ASSQDLDGLYGYT
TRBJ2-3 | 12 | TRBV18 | ASSPRTSTDTQY
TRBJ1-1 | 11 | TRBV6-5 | ASSSGQGPEAF
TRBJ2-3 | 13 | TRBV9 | ASSVGTGGPDTQY
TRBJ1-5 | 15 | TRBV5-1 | ASSLDPQGGVNQPQH
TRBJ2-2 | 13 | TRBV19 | ASSSQTENTGELF
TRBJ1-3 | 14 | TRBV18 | ASSPGMTGSGNTIY
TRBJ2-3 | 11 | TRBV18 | ASSQSSTDTQY
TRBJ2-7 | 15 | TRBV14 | ASSQDKVGTGRHEQY